The entry below gives a single TCR beta chain sequence along with its context. These data are taken from a study of shared clonotypes between healthy human individuals. Without sorting, samples used some 84 million PBMCs for genomic DNA. TCRdb's table, derived via immunoSEQ multiplex PCR, lists solely in-frame clones and lacks some. This table has nearly 500,000 clones, roughly four fifths appearing once. The CDR3 loop spans 15 amino acids. The ends were cut back, 0 bases at V and 2 bases at J, with 8 bases in the middle. The germline V gene encodes CDR1 LNHNV and CDR2 YYDKDF (reference sequence). Sequenced material: PBMCs. The V and J genes are TRBV15 and TRBJ1-3; D is possibly TRBD1 (6 bases). The receptor was isolated from a woman in her thirties or forties in good health. Some clones in this sample may be carry-over from other donors' samples. The CDR3 loop is CATSRDTGTGNTIYF. The DNA for the CDR3 is TGTGCCACCAGCAGAGATACAGGGACTGGAAACACCATATATTTT.